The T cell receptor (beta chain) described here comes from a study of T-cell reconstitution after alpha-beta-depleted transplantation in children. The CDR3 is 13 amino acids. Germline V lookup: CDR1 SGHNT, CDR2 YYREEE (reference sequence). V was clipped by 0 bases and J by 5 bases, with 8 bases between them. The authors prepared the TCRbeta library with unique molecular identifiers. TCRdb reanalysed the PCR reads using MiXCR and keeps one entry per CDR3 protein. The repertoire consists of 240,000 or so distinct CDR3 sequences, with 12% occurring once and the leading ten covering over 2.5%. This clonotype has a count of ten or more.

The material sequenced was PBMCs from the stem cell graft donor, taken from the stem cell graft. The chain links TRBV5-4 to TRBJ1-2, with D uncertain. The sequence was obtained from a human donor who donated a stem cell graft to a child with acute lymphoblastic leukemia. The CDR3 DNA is TGTGCCAGCAGCTTGGCAGGCATTTATGGCTACACCTTC. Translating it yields CASSLAGIYGYTF.